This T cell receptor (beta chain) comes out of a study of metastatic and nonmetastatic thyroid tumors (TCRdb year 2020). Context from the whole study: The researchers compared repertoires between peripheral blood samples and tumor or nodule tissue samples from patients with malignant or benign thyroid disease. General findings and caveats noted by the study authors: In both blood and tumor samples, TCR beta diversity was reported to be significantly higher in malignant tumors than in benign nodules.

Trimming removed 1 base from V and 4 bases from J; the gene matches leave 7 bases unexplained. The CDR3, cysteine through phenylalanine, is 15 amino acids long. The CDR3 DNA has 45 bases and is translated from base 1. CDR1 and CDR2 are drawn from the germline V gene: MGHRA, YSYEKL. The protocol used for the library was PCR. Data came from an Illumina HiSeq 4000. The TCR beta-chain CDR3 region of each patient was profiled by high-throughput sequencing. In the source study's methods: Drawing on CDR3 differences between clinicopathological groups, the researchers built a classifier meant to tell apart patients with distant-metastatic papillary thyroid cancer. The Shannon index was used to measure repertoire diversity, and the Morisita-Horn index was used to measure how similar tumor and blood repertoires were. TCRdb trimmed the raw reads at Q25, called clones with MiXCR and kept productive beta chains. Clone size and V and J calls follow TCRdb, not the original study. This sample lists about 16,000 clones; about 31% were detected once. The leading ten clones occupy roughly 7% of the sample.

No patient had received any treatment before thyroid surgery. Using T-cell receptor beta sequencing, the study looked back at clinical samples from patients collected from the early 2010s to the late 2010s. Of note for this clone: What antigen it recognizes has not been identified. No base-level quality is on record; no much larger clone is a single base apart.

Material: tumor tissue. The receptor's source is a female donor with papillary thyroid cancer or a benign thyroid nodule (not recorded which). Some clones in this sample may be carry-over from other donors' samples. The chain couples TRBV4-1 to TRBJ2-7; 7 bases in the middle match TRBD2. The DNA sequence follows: TGCGCCAGCAGCCAAGTCCCGGGAGCGGGGTACGAGCAGTACTTC. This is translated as CASSQVPGAGYEQYF.